The 14 T cell receptor beta chains reported below all come from one sample, sequenced in a study of blood T cells in healthy people across ages (dated by TCRdb to between 2014 and 2017). Library preparation was by 5' RACE. Sequencing used an Illumina HiSeq 2500. The second PCR ran for about 7 to 11 cycles and used a J-beta primer mix along with a sample-barcoded 5' primer. The raw public reads went through TCRdb reprocessing: fastp at Q25, MiXCR clone calling, in-frame beta chains kept. One record per CDR3 amino acid sequence lists the most common genes and DNA. The sample table shows about 1,800,000 distinct CDR3 sequences, and over 25% are seen once. 7.7% of the sample goes to the ten largest clones. The specimen sequenced was blood. The source of these receptors is a woman in her thirties in good health.

This clonotype turned up a few times. This chain uses TRBV12-3 or TRBV12-4 with TRBJ1-2, with unresolved D. The length of the CDR3 is 14 residues. V was shortened by 4 bases and J by 8 bases, with 17 bases between the two germline ends. The CDR3 coding sequence is TGTGCCAGCAGTTCTCCGGGGAGTCCCTCCGGCTACACCTTC. It is translated as CASSSPGSPSGYTF.

This chain uses TRBV20-1 with TRBJ1-2; 7 positions match TRBD1. Per germline, CDR1 DFQATT and CDR2 SNEGSKA (reference sequence). The CDR3 has 12 residues. V lost 6 bases and J lost 7; bases outside the gene matches: 8. The CDR3 here is CSASDRFGGYTF. The DNA for the CDR3 is TGCAGTGCCTCGGACAGGTTCGGTGGCTACACCTTC.

The table lists this clonotype with a few counts. The chain is built from TRBV15 and TRBJ2-5; D might be TRBD2 (5 bases). Trimming cost V 3 bases and J 5 bases, with 16 bases left between them. Germline-derived CDR1 and CDR2 are LNHNV and YYDKDF (reference sequence). The CDR3 covers 15 residues. In DNA form, the CDR3 reads TGTGCCACCAGCAGGAATGTGGGAGTCGCGGAGACCCAGTACTTC. This gives the protein CATSRNVGVAETQYF. Full variable domain (remainder filled in from reference TRBV15 and TRBJ2-5): DAMVIQNPRYQVTQFGKPVTLSCSQTLNHNVMYWYQQKSSQAPKLLFHYYDKDFNNEADTPDNFQSRRPNTSFCFLDIRSPGLGDTAMYLCATSRNVGVAETQYFGPGTRLLVL.

This clonotype was observed many times. V usage is TRBV9 and J usage is TRBJ2-7; unclear D gene. The CDR3 consists of 14 residues. Trimming left V 0 bases short and J 2 bases short, with 9 bases between. The germline V gene encodes CDR1 SGDLS and CDR2 YYNGEE. In DNA form, the CDR3 reads TGTGCCAGCAGCGTAGATCTCAGCACCTACGAGCAGTACTTC. As protein: CASSVDLSTYEQYF.

The table lists this clonotype with a few counts. The chain joins TRBV3-1 to TRBJ1-6, with D tentatively TRBD1 (5 bases). V was trimmed by 1 base and J by 6 bases, leaving 10 bases between them. The CDR3 sequence is 15 residues long. The germline gives CDR1 LGHDT, CDR2 YNNKEL (reference sequence). CDR3 amino acids: CASSQARETNSPLHF. Written as DNA, the CDR3 is TGTGCCAGCAGCCAAGCCAGGGAGACTAATTCACCCCTCCACTTT.

This clonotype came up a few times. V gene TRBV7-2 combines with J gene TRBJ1-1; D is unresolved. V was trimmed by 1 base and J by 6 bases, leaving 12 bases between them. The CDR3 runs to 14 residues. Germline CDR1 is SGHTA and CDR2 is FQGNSA. CDR3 in amino acids: CASSLGISRAEAFF. The CDR3 region has the DNA TGTGCCAGCAGCTTAGGAATTTCTCGGGCTGAAGCTTTCTTT.

This clonotype has just a few counts. The J gene is TRBJ2-5, the V gene TRBV20-1, with TRBD2 matching 11 bases. Germline CDR1 is DFQATT and CDR2 is SNEGSKA (reference sequence). The CDR3 totals 18 residues. V trimming: 3 bases; J trimming: 2 bases; junction bases outside the gene matches: 14. CDR3: CSARRSLGTSGGQETQYF. The DNA of the CDR3 is TGCAGTGCTAGGCGTTCCTTGGGTACTAGCGGGGGACAAGAGACCCAGTACTTC.

This clonotype was found a few times. The chain uses TRBV5-4 and TRBJ1-2; a possible D gene is TRBD1 (6 bases). Germline values: CDR1 SGHNT, CDR2 YYREEE (reference sequence). The CDR3 totals 14 residues. V was clipped by 4 bases and J by 7 bases, with 17 bases between them. The CDR3 protein is CASSEGQGLGGYTF. The CDR3 DNA sequence: TGTGCCAGCAGCGAGGGCCAGGGGCTGGGTGGCTACACCTTC.

The V call is TRBV7-2, the J call TRBJ2-7; 10 nucleotides agree with TRBD1. Trimming removed 4 bases from V and 7 bases from J; junction bases left unmatched: 10. Germline V lookup: CDR1 SGHTA, CDR2 FQGNSA. The CDR3 contains 15 residues. DNA for the CDR3: TGTGCCAGCAGCTCCGGCCTGGGACAGGGGAGGGAGCAGTACTTC. Its protein product is CASSSGLGQGREQYF.

CDR3 DNA: TGTGCCAGCAGCCAAGGACAGGGGGCCTCTGGGGCCAACGTCCTGACTTTC. This codes for CASSQGQGASGANVLTF. V usage is TRBV6-6 and J usage is TRBJ2-6, with 11 bases lining up with TRBD1. V dropped 6 bases and J dropped 0; count of bases not matched to a gene: 4. Germline V CDR1 and CDR2: MNHNY, SVGAGI (reference sequence). The CDR3 is 17 residues long.

There are a few counts of this clonotype. A read error is possible here, since a much larger clone lies one base away. The chain employs TRBV4-1 and TRBJ2-3; D is perhaps TRBD1 or TRBD2 (6 bases each). CDR1 and CDR2 (germline): MGHRA, YSYEKL. This CDR3 comprises 14 residues. CDR3 sequence: CASSVGGSSDTRYF. The CDR3 nucleotides read TGCGCCAGCAGCGTAGGGGGGTCTTCAGATACGCGGTATTTT.

CDR3 sequence reads: CASSLTPSAAGGDEQFF. DNA for the CDR3: TGTGCCAGCTCACTGACTCCATCGGCGGCAGGGGGCGATGAGCAGTTCTTC. This chain links TRBV18 with TRBJ2-1, with TRBD1 matching 8 bases. The germline V gene has CDR1 KGHSH and CDR2 LQKENI. There are 17 residues in the CDR3. Trimming took 4 bases from V and 8 from J; bases not matched to a gene: 16.

The chain is built from TRBV11-2 and TRBJ1-1; D call uncertain. The germline V and J ends were trimmed by 5 bases and 4 bases, with 17 bases remaining between them. Germline-derived CDR1 and CDR2 are SGHAT and FQNNGV. This CDR3 spans 15 amino acids. In DNA form, the CDR3 reads TGTGCCAGCAGCATCAGTCCTTCAGGAAGCACTGAAGCTTTCTTT. This gives the protein CASSISPSGSTEAFF.

This clonotype was found many times. The chain is built from TRBV27 and TRBJ1-2; 8 bases line up with TRBD1. The CDR3 is 14 residues long. V was clipped by 3 bases and J by 6 bases; unmatched bases: 6. Germline V gene data show CDR1 as MNHEY and CDR2 as SMNVEV (reference sequence). This chain's CDR3 is CASSFPRGLDGYTF. CDR3 sequence (DNA): TGTGCCAGCAGTTTCCCCAGGGGGCTGGATGGCTACACCTTC.